There are many counts of the clone carrying this T cell receptor (beta chain). Its antigen is not known. The data belong to a study of T-cell reconstitution after alpha-beta-depleted transplantation in children. Broader study findings: At day 60, the high TCRbeta diversity found in some patients originated from recipient T cells and thymic progenitors that had survived. Counts and diversity of T cells one year after transplant came mostly from newly produced T cells. As was reported, about two months after transplant, alpha-beta T cells came from several hundred expanded graft clones.

CDR1 and CDR2 from the germline V gene are LNHNV and YYDKDF (reference sequence). V was cut by 3 bases and J by 3 bases, with 12 bases left in between. CDR3 length: 14 amino acids. This sample's TCRbeta library carried unique molecular identifier barcodes. TCRdb processed the PCR reads anew with MiXCR; each CDR3 protein has one entry. The profile shows approximately 500,000 distinct CDR3 sequences, over 9.5% of them singletons. The chain employs TRBV15 and TRBJ2-7; possibly TRBD2 for D (5 bases). This receptor was taken from a child aged 2-15 years with inherited bone marrow failure, due to receive a stem cell transplant. Material: PBMCs, obtained before TCRalphabeta/CD19-depleted stem cell transplant. This chain's CDR3 is CATSRSPEGYEQYF. The CDR3 nucleotides are TGTGCCACCAGCAGGTCGCCAGAGGGCTACGAGCAGTACTTC.